The clone carrying this T cell receptor (beta chain) was observed once. The data are from a study of PD-L1 blockade in urothelial cancer. Study at large: Patients' histories included 0 to 3 prior chemotherapy regimens.

TCRdb's table, derived via immunoSEQ multiplex PCR, lists solely in-frame clones and lacks some. The table records some 65,000 clones, under 90% of them present only once. Time point indicated: pretreatment peripheral blood. The V gene's germline CDR1 is SGHTS and CDR2 YDEGEE. With 4 bases removed from V and 3 bases from J, the gap between germline ends came to 29 bases. CDR3 length: 19 amino acids. The rearrangement joins TRBV5-8 to TRBJ2-7, with D possibly TRBD1 on 9 matching bases. The material was PBMCs, obtained around atezolizumab (anti-PD-L1) treatment. The TCR comes from a man between 65 and 85 years old with urothelial cancer. The CDR3 DNA sequence: TGTGCCAGCAGCCCCCCGGGACAGGGATTAGCGGGACTCGTCTACGAGCAGTACTTC. It encodes CASSPPGQGLAGLVYEQYF.